This record covers a single T cell receptor (beta chain). Antigen specificity is unknown. Germline and junction disagree at one end, which may indicate a read error. This sample was included in a study of cytomegalovirus exposure and HLA in healthy donors. The CDR3 contains 16 residues. Germline lookup yields CDR1 SSHAT and CDR2 FNYEAQ (reference sequence). Use of 60 Vbeta and 13 Jbeta primers characterized the PCR. The method was immunoSEQ multiplex PCR; TCRdb's version includes in-frame clones alone and lacks a portion of them. The sample lists 150,000 to 200,000 clones; 70% to 90% were seen once. Study-level points and caveats: In vitro checks showed that three CMV-associated chains really do target CMV antigens.

This chain connects TRBV7-7 to TRBJ2-1; 8 bases agree with TRBD1. The sample consisted of PBMCs. The receptor was derived from a woman aged 18-30 years in good health and CMV-seronegative. The CDR3 region has the DNA TGTGCTAGCAGCTTATTGTTCGGACAGGGAGTCAATGAGCAGTTCTTC. Translated, it gives CASSLLFGQGVNEQFF.